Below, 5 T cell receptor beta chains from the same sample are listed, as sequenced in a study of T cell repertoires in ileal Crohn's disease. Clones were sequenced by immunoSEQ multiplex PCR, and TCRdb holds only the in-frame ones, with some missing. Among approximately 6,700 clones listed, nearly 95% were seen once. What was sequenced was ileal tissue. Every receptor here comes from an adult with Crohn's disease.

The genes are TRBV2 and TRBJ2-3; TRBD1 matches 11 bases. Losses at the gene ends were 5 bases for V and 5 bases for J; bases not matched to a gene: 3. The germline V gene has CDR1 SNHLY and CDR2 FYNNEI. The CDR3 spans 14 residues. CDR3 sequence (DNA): TGTGCCAGCAGTTTGGACAGGGGGCAAGATACGCAGTATTTT. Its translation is CASSLDRGQDTQYF.

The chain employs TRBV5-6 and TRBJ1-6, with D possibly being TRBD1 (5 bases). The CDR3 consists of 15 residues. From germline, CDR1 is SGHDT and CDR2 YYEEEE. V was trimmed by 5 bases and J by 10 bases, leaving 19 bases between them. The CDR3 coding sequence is TGTGCCAGCAGGCCTAGGGGTTCCCGATTCTCACCCCTCCACTTT. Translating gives CASRPRGSRFSPLHF.

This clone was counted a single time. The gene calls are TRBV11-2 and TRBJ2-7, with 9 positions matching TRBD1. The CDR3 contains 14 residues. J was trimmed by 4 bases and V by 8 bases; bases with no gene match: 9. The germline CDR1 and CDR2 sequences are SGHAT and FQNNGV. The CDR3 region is CASAPGTGKYEQYF. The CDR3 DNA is TGTGCCAGCGCCCCTGGGACAGGGAAATACGAGCAGTACTTC. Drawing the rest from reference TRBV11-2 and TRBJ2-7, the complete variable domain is EAGVAQSPRYKIIEKRQSVAFWCNPISGHATLYWYQQILGQGPKLLIQFQNNGVVDDSQLPKDRFSAERLKGVDSTLKIQPAKLEDSAVYLCASAPGTGKYEQYFGPGTRLTVT.

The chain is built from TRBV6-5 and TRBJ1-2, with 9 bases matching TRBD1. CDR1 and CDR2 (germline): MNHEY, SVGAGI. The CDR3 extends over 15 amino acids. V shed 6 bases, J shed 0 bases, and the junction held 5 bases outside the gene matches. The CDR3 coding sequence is TGTGCCAGCAGGTTACAGGGGGCTTCTAACTATGGCTACACCTTC. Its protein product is CASRLQGASNYGYTF.

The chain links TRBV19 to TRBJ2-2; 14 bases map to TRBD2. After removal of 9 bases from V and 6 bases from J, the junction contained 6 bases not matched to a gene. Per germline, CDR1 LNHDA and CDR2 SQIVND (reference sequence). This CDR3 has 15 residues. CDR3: CASSGTSGSAGELFF. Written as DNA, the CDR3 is TGTGCCAGCTCCGGGACTAGCGGGAGTGCCGGGGAGCTGTTTTTT.